The present entry profiles one T cell receptor beta chain with its context. The antigen it binds to is not known. Base-call qualities are not available, and no considerably larger clone is one nucleotide away. Healthy HIV-negative adults with no recently reported acute infections or vaccinations were included as donors. Every donor was a Caucasian adult residing in Nashville, Tennessee, USA. CD4+ T cells were enriched through magnetic negative selection, after which naive cells were positively selected on CD45RA and the remaining negative fraction served as the memory subset. Blood was collected by leukapheresis, and PBMCs were isolated by Ficoll-Histopaque density gradient centrifugation and then cryopreserved in liquid nitrogen vapor phase. Analytical flow cytometry was used to check the purity and quantity of every magnetically sorted T cell population. From each sorted fraction, genomic DNA was isolated and quantified by UV absorbance on a Nanodrop 2000c.

From the germline V gene, CDR1 is SGDLS and CDR2 is YYNGEE. Germline trimming: 4 bases from V, 1 base from J; junction bases outside gene matches: 5. From the cysteine up to the phenylalanine, the CDR3 has a length of 16 residues. Only CDR3 DNA is held: 48 bases, read in frame from base 1. The sample belongs to a study of shared clonotypes between healthy human individuals (dated by TCRdb to the early 2020s). Turning to the overall study: A few men and two women, aged 18 to 49 years, made up the cohort. For each donor, CD4 naive and CD4 memory were each run on three plates, CD8 naive on two plates, and CD8 memory on one plate. To estimate repertoire size and how much clonotype sharing occurs between individuals, the study deeply sequenced the blood TCR repertoires of several healthy adults. Libraries were prepared and TCR repertoires were sequenced by different laboratories using diverse techniques, in order to increase sequencing depth and limit assay-specific biases. Per donor, leukapheresis produced somewhere between about 0.85 and 8.9 billion PBMCs.

Using the deep immunoSEQ assay, multiplex PCR amplified TCR CDR3 regions from genomic DNA. Extracted genomic DNA from each cell subset was distributed evenly across all wells of several immunoSEQ 96-well plates, and each plate was treated as a replicate. Each replicate PCR for sorted subsets received about 210 ng genomic DNA, equal to roughly 33,000 T cell genomes. Purified libraries were measured with a Qubit 3.0 fluorometer, size-checked on a Bioanalyzer 2100, and measured again with the KAPA Library Quantification kit. Each immunoSEQ 96-well plate was sequenced on its own single-read 150-cycle Illumina NextSeq 550 flow cell. The published analysis was carried out like this. Because the immunoSEQ output held only junctional sequences and lacked quality scores, the filtering could not match the filtering applied to full-length reads. To assign V/J genes and CDR3, sequences were annotated using PyIR, a Python wrapper for IgBLAST v1.9, with IMGT germline references. Reads were filtered out if the reads had weak V/J assignments (E-value above 1e-6), no CDR3, stop codons, out-of-frame junctions, or ambiguous translated residues. V3J clonotypes were defined as sequences sharing the same inferred V gene, J gene, and CDR3 amino acid sequence. To compute the percentage overlap between repertoires, the number of shared unique clonotypes was divided by the size of the smaller repertoire. Richness of each repertoire was evaluated using RTK rarefaction, the Chao1 estimator, and Recon v2.1 estimates of unobserved clonotypes. For all TCRbeta clonotypes obtained by the gDNA method from four donors, generation probabilities were computed with OLGA. TCRdb took over this immuneACCESS table, retaining in-frame rearrangements with V and J assigned. Such tables are incomplete; in checked studies, under half of the missing clones stem from an unresolved V gene, and the remainder is unexplained. The V and J calls and clone size are taken from that table; D and trimming were inferred from the DNA. Recorded for this sample are about 2.3 million clones; roughly 92% of them occurred a single time. The ten largest make up 0.37% of the sample.

What the authors observed across the whole study: Sampling was limited to blood, and TCR repertoires in tissue likely differ from TCR repertoires in blood. Even with the large sequencing depth, rarefaction of the sorted-subset datasets indicated that sequencing was incomplete. Naive subsets generally had larger estimated clonotype richness than memory subsets. Based on pairwise subsampling, the degree of clonotype sharing among donors was expected to be affected by sequencing depth. When several donors were compared, the shared fraction of clonotypes was about 5% for naive CD4, around 4% for naive CD8, more than 2% for memory CD4, and 0.4% for memory CD8. Because the study included a small number of donors, the genetic and exposure-history diversity represented was limited. Compared with non-shared clonotypes, the clonotypes found in all four sorted-subset donors had higher generation probabilities.

Recombination joined TRBV9 with TRBJ1-4, with 9 middle bases fitting TRBD1. Sample: naive CD4+ T cells from PBMCs. This specimen's cell subset or site label, per the study, means: CD45RA+ positively selected. The sequence was obtained from a man between 18 and 29 years old in good health. Some clones in this sample may be carry-over from other donors' samples. In nucleotide form, the sequence is TGTGCCAGCAGCCCTCGGGGACAGGGAACTAATGAAAAACTGTTTTTT. Its protein product is CASSPRGQGTNEKLFF.